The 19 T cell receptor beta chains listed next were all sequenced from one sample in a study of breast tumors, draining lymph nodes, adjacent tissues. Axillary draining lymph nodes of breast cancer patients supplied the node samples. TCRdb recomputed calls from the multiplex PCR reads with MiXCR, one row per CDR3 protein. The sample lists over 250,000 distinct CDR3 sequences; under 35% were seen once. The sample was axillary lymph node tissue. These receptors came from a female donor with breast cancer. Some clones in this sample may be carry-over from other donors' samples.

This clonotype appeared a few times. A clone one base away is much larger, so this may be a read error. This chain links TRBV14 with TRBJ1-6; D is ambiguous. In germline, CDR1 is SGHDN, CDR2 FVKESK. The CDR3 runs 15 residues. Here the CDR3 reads CASSRVGLALSPPHF. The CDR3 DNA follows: TGTGCCAGCAGCCGAGTCGGACTTGCTCTTTCACCCCCCCACTTT.

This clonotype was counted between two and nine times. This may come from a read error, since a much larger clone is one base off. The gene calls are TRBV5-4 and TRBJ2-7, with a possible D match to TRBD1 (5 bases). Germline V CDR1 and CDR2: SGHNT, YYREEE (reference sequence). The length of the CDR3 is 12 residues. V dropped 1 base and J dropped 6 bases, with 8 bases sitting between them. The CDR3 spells CASSLNGAEQYF. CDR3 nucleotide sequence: TGTGCCAGCAGCTTGAATGGGGCCGAGCAGTACTTC.

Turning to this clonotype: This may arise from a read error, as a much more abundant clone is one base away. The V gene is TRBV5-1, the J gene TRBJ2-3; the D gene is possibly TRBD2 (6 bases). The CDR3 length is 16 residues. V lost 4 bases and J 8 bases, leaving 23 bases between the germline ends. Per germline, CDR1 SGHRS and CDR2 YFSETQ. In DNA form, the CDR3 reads TGCGCCAGCAGCGGGGAATTACTATCATGGGGAGGTACGCAGTATTTT. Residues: CASSGELLSWGGTQYF.

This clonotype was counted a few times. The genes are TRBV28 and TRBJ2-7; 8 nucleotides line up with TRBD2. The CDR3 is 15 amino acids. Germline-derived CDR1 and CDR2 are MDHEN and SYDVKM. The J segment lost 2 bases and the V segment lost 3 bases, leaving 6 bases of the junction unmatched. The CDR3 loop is CASSLATSGAYEQYF. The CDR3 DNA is TGTGCCAGCAGTTTGGCTACTAGCGGTGCCTACGAGCAGTACTTC.

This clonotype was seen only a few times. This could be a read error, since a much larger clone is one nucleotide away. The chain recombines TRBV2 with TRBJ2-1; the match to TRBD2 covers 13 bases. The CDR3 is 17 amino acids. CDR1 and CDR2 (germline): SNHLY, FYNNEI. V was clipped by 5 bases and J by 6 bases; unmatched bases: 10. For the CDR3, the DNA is TGTGCCAGCAGTCCAAAGAGACTAGCGGGAGGTCTCAATGAGCAGTTCTTC. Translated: CASSPKRLAGGLNEQFF. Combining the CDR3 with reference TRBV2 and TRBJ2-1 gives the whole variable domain EPEVTQTPSHQVTQMGQEVILRCVPISNHLYFYWYRQILGQKVEFLVSFYNNEISEKSEIFDDQFSVERPDGSNFTLKIRSTKLEDSAMYFCASSPKRLAGGLNEQFFGPGTRLTVL.

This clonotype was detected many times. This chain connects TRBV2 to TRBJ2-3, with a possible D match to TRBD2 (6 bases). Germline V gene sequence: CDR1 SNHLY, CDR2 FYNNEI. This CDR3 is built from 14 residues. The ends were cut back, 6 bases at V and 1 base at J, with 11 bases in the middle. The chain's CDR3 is CASRPGLRTDTQYF. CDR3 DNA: TGTGCCAGCAGGCCGGGACTCCGCACAGATACGCAGTATTTT.

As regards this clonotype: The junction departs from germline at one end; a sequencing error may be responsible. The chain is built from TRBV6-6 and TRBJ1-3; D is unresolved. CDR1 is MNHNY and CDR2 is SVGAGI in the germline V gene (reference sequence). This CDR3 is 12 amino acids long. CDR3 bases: TGTGCCAGTGGGCGATCTGGAGACACCATATATTTT. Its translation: CASGRSGDTIYF.

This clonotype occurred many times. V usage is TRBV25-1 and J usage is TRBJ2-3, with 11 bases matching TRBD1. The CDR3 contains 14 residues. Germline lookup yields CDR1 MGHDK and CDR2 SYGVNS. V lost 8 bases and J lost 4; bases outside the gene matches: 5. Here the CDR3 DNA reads TGTGCCAGCTCCGGGACAGGGGGGGCAGATACGCAGTATTTT. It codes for CASSGTGGADTQYF.

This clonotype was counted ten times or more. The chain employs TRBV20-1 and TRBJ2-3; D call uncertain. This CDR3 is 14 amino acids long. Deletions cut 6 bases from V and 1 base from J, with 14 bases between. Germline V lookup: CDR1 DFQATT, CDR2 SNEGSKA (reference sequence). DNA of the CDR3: TGCAGTGCAGATCCGAATACCGGCACAGATACGCAGTATTTT. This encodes CSADPNTGTDTQYF.

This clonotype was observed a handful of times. CDR3 in DNA: TGTGCCAGCAGCCAACTAGGAAGGCGTAGAGCCCGCGCCAATGAGCAGTTCTTC. It codes for CASSQLGRRRARANEQFF. The chain employs TRBV3-1 and TRBJ2-1; no firm D call. CDR3 length: 18 residues. Germline V gene sequence: CDR1 LGHDT, CDR2 YNNKEL (reference sequence). The ends were cut back, 2 bases at V and 6 bases at J, with 23 bases in the middle.

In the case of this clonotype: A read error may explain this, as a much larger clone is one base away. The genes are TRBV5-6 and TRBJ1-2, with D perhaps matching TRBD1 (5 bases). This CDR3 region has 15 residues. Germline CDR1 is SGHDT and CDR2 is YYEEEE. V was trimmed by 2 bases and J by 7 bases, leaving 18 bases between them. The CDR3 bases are TGTGCCAGCAGCTTCTTACAGGCTGAGATGGGTGGCTACACCTTC. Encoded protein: CASSFLQAEMGGYTF.

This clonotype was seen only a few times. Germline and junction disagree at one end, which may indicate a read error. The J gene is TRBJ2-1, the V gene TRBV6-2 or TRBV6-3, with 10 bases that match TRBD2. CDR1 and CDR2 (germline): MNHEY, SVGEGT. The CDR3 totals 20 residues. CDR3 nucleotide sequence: TGTGCCAGCAGTCACTCGAAACGGGGTAGCGGGAGGAGACCCTACAATGAGCAGTTCTTC. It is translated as CASSHSKRGSGRRPYNEQFF.

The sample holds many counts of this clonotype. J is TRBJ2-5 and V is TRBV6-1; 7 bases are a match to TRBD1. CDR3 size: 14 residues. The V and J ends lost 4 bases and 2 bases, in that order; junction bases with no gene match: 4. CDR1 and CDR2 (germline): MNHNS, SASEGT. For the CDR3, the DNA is TGTGCCAGCAGTGTAGGACAGGCTCAAGAGACCCAGTACTTC. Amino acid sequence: CASSVGQAQETQYF.

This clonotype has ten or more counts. CDR3 residues: CSARDPLGREGTDTQYF. The CDR3, as DNA: TGCAGTGCTAGAGATCCCCTAGGGCGGGAGGGTACAGATACGCAGTATTTT. The chain combines TRBV20-1 with TRBJ2-3; TRBD2 agrees at 9 bases. The CDR3 is 17 amino acids. Losses at the gene ends were 0 bases for V and 3 bases for J; bases not matched to a gene: 10. Germline V gene lookup returns CDR1 DFQATT and CDR2 SNEGSKA (reference sequence).

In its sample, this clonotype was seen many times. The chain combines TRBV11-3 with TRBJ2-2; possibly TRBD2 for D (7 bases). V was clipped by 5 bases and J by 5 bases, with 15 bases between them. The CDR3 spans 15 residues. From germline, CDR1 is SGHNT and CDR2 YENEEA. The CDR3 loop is CASSARRGGTGELFF. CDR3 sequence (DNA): TGTGCCAGCAGCGCCCGCAGGGGAGGGACCGGGGAGCTGTTTTTT.

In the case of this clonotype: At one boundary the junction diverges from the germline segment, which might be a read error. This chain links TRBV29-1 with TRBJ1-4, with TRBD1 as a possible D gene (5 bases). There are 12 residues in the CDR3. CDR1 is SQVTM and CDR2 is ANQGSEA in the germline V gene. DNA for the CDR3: TGCAGCGTTCAAGAGACAGCTGAAAAACTGTTTTTT. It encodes CSVQETAEKLFF.

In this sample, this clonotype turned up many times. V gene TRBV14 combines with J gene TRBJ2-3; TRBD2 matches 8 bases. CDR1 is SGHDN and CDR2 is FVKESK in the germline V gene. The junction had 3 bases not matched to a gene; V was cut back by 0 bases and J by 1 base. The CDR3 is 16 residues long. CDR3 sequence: CASSQDSGKRTDTQYF. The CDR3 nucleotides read TGTGCCAGCAGCCAAGATAGCGGGAAACGCACAGATACGCAGTATTTT.

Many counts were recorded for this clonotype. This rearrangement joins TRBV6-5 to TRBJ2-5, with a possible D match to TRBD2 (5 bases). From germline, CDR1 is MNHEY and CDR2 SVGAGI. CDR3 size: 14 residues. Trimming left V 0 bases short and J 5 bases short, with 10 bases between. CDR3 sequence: CASSYSGNEETQYF. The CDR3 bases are TGTGCCAGCAGTTACTCCGGGAATGAGGAGACCCAGTACTTC.

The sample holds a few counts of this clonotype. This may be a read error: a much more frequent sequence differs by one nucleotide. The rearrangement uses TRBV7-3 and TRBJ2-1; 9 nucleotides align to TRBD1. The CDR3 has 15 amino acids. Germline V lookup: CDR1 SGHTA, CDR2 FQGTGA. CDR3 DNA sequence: TGTGCCAGCAGCCCTCGGACAGGGGATGTCGATGAGCAGCTCTTC. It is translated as CASSPRTGDVDEQLF.